Presented here are 25 T cell receptor beta chains from one specimen sequenced in a study of chemoradiotherapy in HPV16-positive cancers. Produced via immunoSEQ multiplex PCR; TCRdb's table is partial and in-frame only. The data hold 30,000 to 35,000 clones, with about 89% observed a single time. Sequencing was performed on blood, taken from a patient who underwent chemoradiotherapy. The receptors stem from a human donor with HPV-associated anogenital cancer.

The chain uses TRBV14 and TRBJ1-1; D uncertain. V lost 4 bases and J 0 bases, leaving 9 bases between the germline ends. CDR1 is SGHDN, CDR2 FVKESK, per germline. The CDR3 is 14 amino acids. CDR3 sequence: CASSPMLLNTEAFF. In nucleotides, the CDR3 is TGTGCCAGCAGCCCGATGCTTCTGAACACTGAAGCTTTCTTT.

The chain employs TRBV5-5 and TRBJ1-5, with TRBD1 matching over 8 bases. The germline V gene has CDR1 SGHKS and CDR2 YYEKEE (reference sequence). The V gene end was trimmed by 4 bases and the J gene end by 4 bases; junction bases not matched to a gene: 1. The CDR3 is made up of 13 amino acids. The DNA of the CDR3 is TGTGCCAGCAGCCGGGACAGGAATCAGCCCCAGCATTTT. It is translated as CASSRDRNQPQHF.

A single count supports this clone. The chain links TRBV5-4 to TRBJ2-7, with D perhaps matching TRBD1 (6 bases). The length of the CDR3 is 16 residues. Germline CDR1 reads SGHNT; CDR2 reads YYREEE (reference sequence). V was clipped by 2 bases and J by 9 bases, with 24 bases between them. The CDR3 loop reads CASSLRMGQPEVRQYF. The CDR3 DNA follows: TGTGCCAGCAGCTTAAGAATGGGACAACCGGAGGTTAGGCAGTACTTC.

This chain connects TRBV4-3 to TRBJ1-1, with D tentatively TRBD1 (6 bases). The CDR3 covers 14 residues. The germline V and J ends were trimmed by 1 base and 4 bases, with 10 bases remaining between them. CDR1 and CDR2 (germline): LGHNA, YSLEER. DNA of the CDR3: TGCGCCAGCAGCCAAGTCAGGGGACCCACTGAAGCTTTCTTT. As protein: CASSQVRGPTEAFF.

V and J are TRBV5-6 and TRBJ2-7; no definite D call. Germline CDR1 and CDR2: SGHDT and YYEEEE. V was shortened by 0 bases and J by 2 bases, with 9 bases between the two germline ends. This CDR3 region has 14 residues. As DNA, the CDR3 is TGTGCCAGCAGCTTGGGACGGAGCGCCTACGAGCAGTACTTC. It translates to CASSLGRSAYEQYF.

A word on this clone: The same CDR3 arises from other DNA sequences in this sample as well. V gene TRBV10-3 combines with J gene TRBJ1-6, with TRBD1 matching 7 bases. The CDR3 is 13 residues long. Germline values: CDR1 ENHRY, CDR2 SYGVKD. V trimming: 6 bases; J trimming: 8 bases; junction bases outside the gene matches: 4. The CDR3 DNA reads TGTGCCATCAGGGGGACAGCAGATTCACCCCTCCACTTT. This translates into CAIRGTADSPLHF.

V gene TRBV6-5 combines with J gene TRBJ1-4, with D tentatively TRBD1 (5 bases). Trimming stripped 0 bases from V and 5 bases from J, with 10 bases between. The CDR3 length is 15 residues. Germline V CDR1 and CDR2: MNHEY, SVGAGI. The CDR3 DNA sequence: TGTGCCAGCAGTTACTCGGGGCGCGGGAATGAAAAACTGTTTTTT. Translated: CASSYSGRGNEKLFF.

The rearrangement joins TRBV6-5 to TRBJ1-2; D remains ambiguous. The CDR3 is 15 residues long. V shed 6 bases and J shed 4 bases, with 18 bases lying between them. The germline gives CDR1 MNHEY, CDR2 SVGAGI. CDR3 nucleotides: TGTGCCAGCAGCCCCGGGAATCTAAGGGTCTATGGCTACACCTTC. Residues: CASSPGNLRVYGYTF.

The chain carries TRBV19 and TRBJ2-6; perhaps TRBD1 as D (6 bases). Trimming took 6 bases from V and 3 from J, leaving 15 bases between them. The V gene's germline CDR1 is LNHDA and CDR2 SQIVND (reference sequence). The CDR3 is 16 amino acids. Here the CDR3 DNA reads TGTGCCAGTAGCTCGGCCAGGGGAAGTGGGGCCAACGTCCTGACTTTC. Residues: CASSSARGSGANVLTF.

The chain has TRBV6-1 and TRBJ2-7, with 7 bases matching TRBD1. Germline lookup yields CDR1 MNHNS and CDR2 SASEGT. V dropped 8 bases and J dropped 2; count of bases not matched to a gene: 6. The CDR3 spans 13 residues. CDR3 region: CASGRDRAYEQYF. CDR3 nucleotide sequence: TGTGCCAGCGGCCGGGACAGAGCCTACGAGCAGTACTTC.

V gene TRBV5-6 combines with J gene TRBJ2-3, with D perhaps matching TRBD1 or TRBD2 (5 bases each). V lost 4 bases and J lost 4, with 19 bases in between. Germline CDR1 and CDR2: SGHDT and YYEEEE. The CDR3 has 16 amino acids. CDR3 DNA: TGTGCCAGCAGCCTAAGAGGGGCAGGGAGATCAGATACGCAGTATTTT. Amino acid sequence: CASSLRGAGRSDTQYF.

For the CDR3, the DNA is TGTGCCAGCAGCTTGGGATCCTACTTACTTACACAAGAGACCCAGTACTTC. Translating gives CASSLGSYLLTQETQYF. The V call is TRBV5-4, the J call TRBJ2-5; D is unresolved. Trimming took 0 bases from V and 2 from J, leaving 17 bases between them. The CDR3 is 17 amino acids. Germline CDR1 and CDR2: SGHNT and YYREEE (reference sequence).

The CDR3: CASSASGGSNTEAFF. The CDR3, as DNA: TGTGCCAGCAGCGCGTCAGGGGGCAGTAACACTGAAGCTTTCTTT. The J gene is TRBJ1-1, the V gene TRBV7-6; TRBD1 aligns across 8 bases. Germline values: CDR1 SGHVS, CDR2 FNYEAQ. CDR3 length equals 15 residues. V lost 5 bases, J lost 2 bases, and 7 bases stayed unmatched.

V usage is TRBV28 and J usage is TRBJ2-1, with no clear D. The V and J ends lost 5 bases and 4 bases respectively, with 3 bases between them. This CDR3 spans 11 amino acids. CDR1 MDHEN and CDR2 SYDVKM come from the germline V gene. CDR3 loop: CASSLYNEQFF. The CDR3 DNA is TGTGCCAGCAGTCTTTACAATGAGCAGTTCTTC.

This clone came up a few times. This sequence joins TRBV6-1 and TRBJ1-2; D remains ambiguous. This CDR3 comprises 14 residues. The germline V and J ends were trimmed by 2 bases and 4 bases, with 11 bases remaining between them. Germline lookup yields CDR1 MNHNS and CDR2 SASEGT. DNA of the CDR3: TGTGCCAGCAGTGAAAAGGCAGAGACCTATGGCTACACCTTC. It is translated as CASSEKAETYGYTF.

This clone has a single count. The CDR3 loop reads CASSLVDGELFF. CDR3 DNA sequence: TGTGCCAGCAGCCTCGTTGACGGGGAGCTGTTTTTT. This sequence joins TRBV7-3 and TRBJ2-2; D unclear. This CDR3 is 12 amino acids long. With 5 bases removed from V and 7 bases from J, the gap between germline ends came to 8 bases. CDR1 and CDR2 from the germline V gene are SGHTA and FQGTGA.

This clone was detected once. The chain has TRBV27 and TRBJ2-5; 7 nucleotides align to TRBD1. CDR1 and CDR2 from the germline V gene are MNHEY and SMNVEV (reference sequence). The CDR3 is 13 amino acids. The V segment lost 6 bases and the J segment 7 bases; nucleotides outside the gene matches: 8. Written as DNA, the CDR3 is TGTGCCAGCAGCAACGACAGGGTAGGGACCCAGTACTTC. Residues: CASSNDRVGTQYF.

The table lists this clone with a count of one. This chain uses TRBV6-1 with TRBJ1-5, with D possibly TRBD1 on 5 matching bases. This CDR3 has 12 residues. Germline-derived CDR1 and CDR2 are MNHNS and SASEGT. Trimming pared 8 bases from V and 6 bases from J, leaving 11 bases between. The CDR3 nucleotides are TGTGCCAGCTGGGGGGTATCTCAGCCCCAGCATTTT. It specifies CASWGVSQPQHF.

This clone was recorded a few times. The chain uses TRBV11-1 and TRBJ2-7; unclear D gene. Germline V CDR1 and CDR2: SGHAT, FQDESV (reference sequence). Trimming left V 5 bases short and J 2 bases short, with 10 bases between. This CDR3 spans 13 amino acids. CDR3 sequence: CASSHRAAYEQYF. The CDR3, as DNA: TGTGCCAGCAGCCACCGGGCCGCCTACGAGCAGTACTTC.

The genes are TRBV27 and TRBJ2-2; D unresolved. Trimming took 2 bases from V and 5 from J, leaving 6 bases between them. There are 13 residues in the CDR3. Germline CDR1 and CDR2: MNHEY and SMNVEV (reference sequence). The CDR3 DNA sequence: TGTGCCAGCAGTTTACCTAGAACCGGGGAGCTGTTTTTT. Protein: CASSLPRTGELFF.

As DNA, the CDR3 is TGTGCCAGCAGAGGGACAGGGGGCACCGGGGAGCTGTTTTTT. Amino acids: CASRGTGGTGELFF. The chain is built from TRBV2 and TRBJ2-2; 11 bases line up with TRBD1. Germline lookup yields CDR1 SNHLY and CDR2 FYNNEI. The CDR3 is 14 residues long. V was clipped by 6 bases and J by 4 bases; unmatched bases: 1.

J is TRBJ1-2 and V is TRBV5-1; 7 nucleotides match TRBD1. The CDR3 totals 14 residues. V dropped 3 bases and J dropped 8; count of bases not matched to a gene: 10. Germline V gene sequence: CDR1 SGHRS, CDR2 YFSETQ. CDR3 in DNA: TGCGCCAGCAGCTCCGGACAGGCTGATGGGGGCTACACCTTC. Encoded protein: CASSSGQADGGYTF.

The chain is built from TRBV12-5 and TRBJ2-3; D unclear. Germline V lookup: CDR1 LGHNT, CDR2 FRNRAP. This CDR3 has 15 amino acids. V gave up 0 bases and J gave up 2 bases, with 9 bases separating them. The CDR3 DNA reads TGTGCTAGTGGTTTGGTATCCCCCGTCACAGATACGCAGTATTTT. It yields the protein CASGLVSPVTDTQYF.

The V call is TRBV21-1, the J call TRBJ1-1. TRBV21-1 is a pseudogene segment. This CDR3 has 11 amino acids. The CDR3 sequence is CASSKVEEAFF. The CDR3 DNA is TGTGCCAGCAGCAAAGTAGAAGAAGCTTTCTTT.

The CDR3 nucleotides read TGTGCCTGGAGTGTAGGGGCAGGGGGCGTAGAGACCCAGTACTTC. It is translated as CAWSVGAGGVETQYF. This rearrangement joins TRBV30 to TRBJ2-5; 8 bases align to TRBD1. V dropped 0 bases and J dropped 4; count of bases not matched to a gene: 7. This CDR3 is 15 amino acids long. Germline CDR1 reads GTSNPN; CDR2 reads SVGIG (reference sequence).